This TCR beta chain was identified during a study of cytomegalovirus exposure and HLA in healthy donors. This clone appeared once. In the PCR, 60 Vbeta and 13 Jbeta primers were used. Only in-frame clones appear in the TCRdb table, and some are missing; sequencing was by immunoSEQ multiplex PCR. The data hold about 200,000 clones, with about 90% observed a single time. Input material: PBMCs. The TCR comes from a boy under 10 years old in good health and CMV-seronegative.

CDR3 sequence reads: CASSGQTGVLSGNTIYF. DNA for the CDR3: TGTGCCAGCAGTGGACAAACAGGGGTTCTTTCTGGAAACACCATATATTTT. The chain couples TRBV28 to TRBJ1-3, with 7 bases aligning to TRBD1. The J segment lost 1 base and the V segment lost 5 bases, leaving 11 bases of the junction unmatched. The V gene's germline CDR1 is MDHEN and CDR2 SYDVKM. CDR3 length: 17 amino acids.